The subject of this entry is one TCR beta chain. The culture paired approximately 200,000 irradiated violet-dye-labeled stimulators with approximately 200,000 CFSE-labeled responders. CD4 and CD8 responders that proliferated in the reaction were FACS-sorted. V lost 2 bases and J lost 3, with 9 bases in between. The CDR3 is 14 residues long. Per germline, CDR1 SGHNT and CDR2 YYREEE (reference sequence). This specimen comes from a study of graft-versus-host responses after intestinal transplantation. Study overall: Recipients underwent multivisceral, liver-intestinal, or isolated intestinal transplants. All of the recipients had induction that used anti-thymocyte globulin, then tacrolimus and steroids for approximately 3 years.

Study-level points and caveats: Analysis identified GvH clones in recipient marrow, with some appearing first in ileum or blood.

Profiling relied on immunoSEQ multiplex PCR, and the TCRdb table lists in-frame clones only, not all of them. The data show approximately 9,900 clones, 30% to 35% seen once. This receptor was obtained from a human patient who was an organ donor for intestinal transplantation. The source material was alloreactive CD8+ T cells from a mixed lymphocyte reaction culture, sampled before transplantation. Described subset: CFSE-low proliferating T cells sorted from roughly 6-day pre-transplant mixed lymphocyte reaction (GvH or HvG direction). V and J are TRBV5-4 and TRBJ2-4, with D maybe TRBD2 (5 bases). The CDR3 protein is CASSFWAGKNIQYF. The CDR3 region has the DNA TGTGCCAGCAGCTTCTGGGCGGGCAAAAACATTCAGTACTTC.